These 13 T cell receptor beta chains came from one sample sequenced in a study of blood T cell repertoires in COVID-19. Clones were read by immunoSEQ multiplex PCR, and TCRdb kept only the in-frame ones, dropping some. There are 90,000 to 100,000 clones in the sample; 84% occur only once, and approximately 2% lies in the top ten. The source material was peripheral blood. The receptors shown here come from an older man with active or convalescent COVID-19.

The chain carries TRBV19 and TRBJ1-4, with D perhaps matching TRBD1 (5 bases). The V end lost 4 bases, the J end lost 13 bases, and 22 bases lay between the germline ends. Germline V gene sequence: CDR1 LNHDA, CDR2 SQIVND (reference sequence). The CDR3 spans 15 residues. DNA of the CDR3: TGTGCCAGTAGTACCGGGACGGAGGGCCTCGGTAGACTGTTTTTT. Residues: CASSTGTEGLGRLFF. Combining the CDR3 with reference TRBV19 and TRBJ1-4 gives the whole variable domain DGGITQSPKYLFRKEGQNVTLSCEQNLNHDAMYWYRQDPGQGLRLIYYSQIVNDFQKGDIAEGYSVSREKKESFPLTVTSAQKNPTAFYLCASSTGTEGLGRLFFGSGTQLSVL.

The V and J genes are TRBV5-1 and TRBJ1-3, with 8 bases fitting TRBD1. Germline values: CDR1 SGHRS, CDR2 YFSETQ. The CDR3 length is 16 residues. V dropped 0 bases and J dropped 2; count of bases not matched to a gene: 4. CDR3 loop: CASSLVATGAGNTIYF. For the CDR3, the DNA is TGCGCCAGCAGCTTGGTCGCGACAGGGGCTGGAAACACCATATATTTT.

V usage is TRBV5-1 and J usage is TRBJ1-2; D may be TRBD1 (6 bases). Between the trimmed V and J ends, which lost 0 bases and 4 bases, there was a span of 7 bases. The CDR3 totals 13 residues. CDR1 and CDR2 from the germline V gene are SGHRS and YFSETQ. CDR3 coding DNA: TGCGCCAGCAGCTTGGAACAGGGCTATGGCTACACCTTC. Residues: CASSLEQGYGYTF.

V and J are TRBV2 and TRBJ1-1; 11 bases map to TRBD1. The CDR3 loop spans 18 amino acids. CDR1 is SNHLY, CDR2 FYNNEI, per germline. J was trimmed by 1 base and V by 6 bases; bases with no gene match: 13. In nucleotides, the CDR3 is TGTGCCAGCAGGAGAGTTTCCGGGACAGGGGGATGGAACACTGAAGCTTTCTTT. Translating it yields CASRRVSGTGGWNTEAFF. The variable domain in full, with the rest retrieved from reference TRBV2 and TRBJ1-1, is EPEVTQTPSHQVTQMGQEVILRCVPISNHLYFYWYRQILGQKVEFLVSFYNNEISEKSEIFDDQFSVERPDGSNFTLKIRSTKLEDSAMYFCASRRVSGTGGWNTEAFFGQGTRLTVV.

The chain links TRBV11-2 to TRBJ1-4; 7 nucleotides agree with TRBD1. Germline CDR1 is SGHAT and CDR2 is FQNNGV. CDR3 length equals 14 residues. V shed 3 bases and J 8 bases; nucleotides not matched to a gene: 6. CDR3 region: CASSLEGASEKLFF. Written as DNA, the CDR3 is TGTGCCAGCAGCTTGGAGGGGGCGTCGGAAAAACTGTTTTTT. The complete variable domain, with remaining parts taken from reference TRBV11-2 and TRBJ1-4, reads EAGVAQSPRYKIIEKRQSVAFWCNPISGHATLYWYQQILGQGPKLLIQFQNNGVVDDSQLPKDRFSAERLKGVDSTLKIQPAKLEDSAVYLCASSLEGASEKLFFGSGTQLSVL.

The rearrangement joins TRBV5-1 to TRBJ1-1; 8 nucleotides line up with TRBD1. The CDR3 extends over 13 amino acids. Germline V gene sequence: CDR1 SGHRS, CDR2 YFSETQ. With V trimmed by 5 bases and J by 0 bases, 0 bases remained unmatched. CDR3 in amino acids: CASRGQVNTEAFF. The CDR3 nucleotides are TGCGCCAGCAGGGGACAGGTGAACACTGAAGCTTTCTTT.

The rearrangement uses TRBV7-3 and TRBJ2-3; D remains ambiguous. The CDR3 extends over 12 amino acids. With 5 bases removed from V and 1 base from J, the gap between germline ends came to 4 bases. Germline V gene data show CDR1 as SGHTA and CDR2 as FQGTGA. The chain's CDR3 is CASSLGTDTQYF. Written as DNA, the CDR3 is TGTGCCAGCAGCCTCGGCACAGATACGCAGTATTTT. The full variable domain, with the rest looked up from reference TRBV7-3 and TRBJ2-3, is GAGVSQTPSNKVTEKGKYVELRCDPISGHTALYWYRQSLGQGPEFLIYFQGTGAADDSGLPNDRFFAVRPEGSVSTLKIQRTERGDSAVYLCASSLGTDTQYFGPGTRLTVL.

V usage is TRBV7-2 and J usage is TRBJ2-7; TRBD2 matches 9 bases. After removal of 2 bases from V and 3 bases from J, the junction contained 5 bases not matched to a gene. The CDR3 is made up of 15 amino acids. CDR1 and CDR2 from the germline V gene are SGHTA and FQGNSA. The CDR3 bases are TGTGCCAGCAGCTTACTTAGCGGGGGCAACTACGAGCAGTACTTC. Protein: CASSLLSGGNYEQYF.

This sequence joins TRBV5-5 and TRBJ2-7; possible D gene TRBD1, 6 bases. Germline V CDR1 and CDR2: SGHKS, YYEKEE (reference sequence). The CDR3 spans 14 residues. The V gene lost 2 bases and the J gene lost 2 bases, with 11 bases spanning the gap. Written as DNA, the CDR3 is TGTGCCAGCAGCTTACAGGGACCTACCTACGAGCAGTACTTC. It translates to CASSLQGPTYEQYF.

The V call is TRBV18, the J call TRBJ1-3; no reliable D call. V was shortened by 2 bases and J by 0 bases, with 8 bases between the two germline ends. Per the germline V gene, CDR1 is KGHSH and CDR2 is LQKENI. This CDR3 spans 15 amino acids. This CDR3 is CASSPYSDSGNTIYF. CDR3 coding DNA: TGTGCCAGCTCACCATACTCTGACTCTGGAAACACCATATATTTT.

This chain connects TRBV6-2 or TRBV6-3 to TRBJ1-6, with 10 bases matching TRBD1. After removal of 2 bases from V and 13 bases from J, the junction contained 8 bases not matched to a gene. The CDR3 length is 15 residues. Germline CDR1 reads MNHEY; CDR2 reads SVGEGT. Here the CDR3 reads CASSYGDRGRWPLHF. The CDR3 DNA reads TGTGCCAGCAGTTACGGGGACAGGGGAAGGTGGCCCCTCCACTTT.

The chain recombines TRBV21-1 with TRBJ2-7; the D call of TRBD1 is as the table states it, not checked on the DNA. TRBV21-1 is a listed pseudogene. The CDR3 has 13 residues. CDR3 bases: TGTGCCAGCAGCGCCCGACAGGGCTACGAGCAGTACTTC. It codes for CASSARQGYEQYF.

The chain is built from TRBV10-3 and TRBJ2-5; D unclear. Germline V CDR1 and CDR2: ENHRY, SYGVKD. The CDR3 covers 14 residues. The V end lost 2 bases, the J end lost 0 bases, and 7 bases lay between the germline ends. DNA of the CDR3: TGTGCCATCAGTGAGGACACTTACCAAGAGACCCAGTACTTC. Its translation is CAISEDTYQETQYF.